A selection of T cell receptor beta chains follows, all from one sample in a study of T cells in Graves' hyperthyroidism and ophthalmopathy. One entry per CDR3 protein results from TCRdb running MiXCR on the multiplex PCR reads. The data contain roughly 640,000 distinct CDR3 sequences, roughly 15% of them seen just once; the ten biggest clones take up about 3.5%. Sequenced: blood. These TCRs come from a woman aged 40 to 50 with Graves' ophthalmopathy. The CDR3 runs from the conserved cysteine through the conserved F or W. D genes are given only for firm matches. Not every row has a clone size; where given, it reads once, few, many or a size class.

CDR3 length	clone size	D gene	J gene	V gene	CDR3 protein	CDR3 DNA
15	many	-	TRBJ1-4	TRBV11-2	CASSSGGKPNEKLFF	TGTGCCAGCAGCTCGGGGGGGAAACCTAATGAAAAACTGTTTTTT
14	many	TRBD2	TRBJ2-1	TRBV12-3/TRBV12-4	CASTRLAGVGEQFF	TGTGCCAGCACCAGACTAGCGGGAGTGGGTGAGCAGTTCTTC
14	many	-	TRBJ2-2	TRBV7-7	CASSPGGATGELFF	TGTGCTAGCAGCCCAGGAGGGGCTACCGGGGAGCTGTTTTTT
13	many	-	TRBJ2-5	TRBV11-3	CASSLGEQETQYF	TGTGCCAGCAGCCTAGGGGAACAAGAGACCCAGTACTTC
18	many	-	TRBJ1-1	TRBV6-1	CASKTSGTRLGMNTEAFF	TGTGCCAGCAAGACCTCAGGGACCCGCCTCGGCATGAACACTGAAGCTTTCTTT
15	many	-	TRBJ2-3	TRBV6-1	CASSGRTSSTDTQYF	TGTGCCAGCAGTGGAAGGACATCTAGCACAGATACGCAGTATTTT
15	many	-	TRBJ1-1	TRBV5-5	CASSHYLARDTEAFF	TGTGCCAGCAGCCACTATTTAGCTCGGGACACTGAAGCTTTCTTT
13	-	-	TRBJ2-7	TRBV28	CASSFGYLYEQYF	TGTGCCAGCAGTTTTGGTTACCTCTACGAGCAGTACTTC
11	-	-	TRBJ1-6	TRBV30	CAWSDHSPLHF	TGTGCCTGGAGCGACCATTCACCCCTCCACTTT
14	many	-	TRBJ2-7	TRBV20-1	CSADGGVPSYEQYF	TGCAGTGCTGACGGCGGCGTCCCGTCCTACGAGCAGTACTTC
13	many	-	TRBJ2-7	TRBV5-1	CASSQSGVDEQYF	TGCGCCAGCAGCCAAAGTGGGGTCGACGAGCAGTACTTC